This T cell receptor (beta chain) was captured in a study of blood T cell repertoires in COVID-19. The ends were cut back, 1 base at V and 5 bases at J, with 5 bases in the middle. Germline V gene data show CDR1 as PRHDT and CDR2 as FYEKMQ (reference sequence). This CDR3 comprises 12 residues. Profiling relied on immunoSEQ multiplex PCR, and the TCRdb table lists in-frame clones only, not all of them. The table has around 290,000 clones, roughly 86% seen once. The rearrangement joins TRBV13 to TRBJ1-1; D is ambiguous. The TCR originated in a young woman who had recovered from COVID-19. Sequencing was carried out using PBMCs or T cells enriched from blood (not recorded which). Here the CDR3 DNA reads TGTGCCAGCAGCTTAGCCCCAACTGAAGCTTTCTTT. It is translated as CASSLAPTEAFF.